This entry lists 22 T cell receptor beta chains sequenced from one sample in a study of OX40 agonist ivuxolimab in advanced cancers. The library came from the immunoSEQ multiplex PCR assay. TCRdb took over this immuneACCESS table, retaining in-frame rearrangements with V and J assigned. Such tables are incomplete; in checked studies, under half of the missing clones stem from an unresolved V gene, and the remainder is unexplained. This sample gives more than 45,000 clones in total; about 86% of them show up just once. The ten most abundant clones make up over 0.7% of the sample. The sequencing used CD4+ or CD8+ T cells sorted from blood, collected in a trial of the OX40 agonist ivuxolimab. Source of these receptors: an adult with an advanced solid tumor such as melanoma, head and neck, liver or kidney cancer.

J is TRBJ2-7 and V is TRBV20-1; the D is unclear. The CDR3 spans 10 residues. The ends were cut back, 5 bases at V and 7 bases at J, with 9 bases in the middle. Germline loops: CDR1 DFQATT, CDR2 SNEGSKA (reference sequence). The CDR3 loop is CSAGVGEQYF. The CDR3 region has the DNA TGCAGTGCTGGAGTCGGGGAGCAGTACTTC.

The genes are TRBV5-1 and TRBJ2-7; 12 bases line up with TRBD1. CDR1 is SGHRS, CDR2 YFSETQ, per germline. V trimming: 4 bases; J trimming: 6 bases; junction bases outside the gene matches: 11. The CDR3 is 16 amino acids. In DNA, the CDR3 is TGCGCCAGCAGCCTTGATGGTGGGACAGGGGGCGGCGAGCAGTACTTC. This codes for CASSLDGGTGGGEQYF.

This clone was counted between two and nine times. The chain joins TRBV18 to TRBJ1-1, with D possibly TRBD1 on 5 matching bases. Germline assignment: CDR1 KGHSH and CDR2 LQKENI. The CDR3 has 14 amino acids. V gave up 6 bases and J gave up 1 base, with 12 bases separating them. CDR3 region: CASSEQGGNTEAFF. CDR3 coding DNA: TGTGCCAGCTCCGAGCAGGGCGGGAACACTGAAGCTTTCTTT. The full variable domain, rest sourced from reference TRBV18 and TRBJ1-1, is NAGVMQNPRHLVRRRGQEARLRCSPMKGHSHVYWYRQLPEEGLKFMVYLQKENIIDESGMPKERFSAEFPKEGPSILRIQQVVRGDSAAYFCASSEQGGNTEAFFGQGTRLTVV.

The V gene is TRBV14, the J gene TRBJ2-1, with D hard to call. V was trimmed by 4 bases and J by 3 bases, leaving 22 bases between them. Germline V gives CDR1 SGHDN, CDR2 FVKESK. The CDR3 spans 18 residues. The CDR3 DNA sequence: TGTGCCAGCAGCCTAAGATTAGGGCCCGGGCCCCTCTACAATGAGCAGTTCTTC. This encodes CASSLRLGPGPLYNEQFF.

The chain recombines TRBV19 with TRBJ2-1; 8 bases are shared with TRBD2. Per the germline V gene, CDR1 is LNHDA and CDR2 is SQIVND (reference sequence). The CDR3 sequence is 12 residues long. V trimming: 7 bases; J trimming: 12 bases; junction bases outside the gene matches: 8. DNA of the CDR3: TGTGCCAGTACCCCGGGGGGGATCCGGCAGTTCTTC. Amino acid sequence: CASTPGGIRQFF.

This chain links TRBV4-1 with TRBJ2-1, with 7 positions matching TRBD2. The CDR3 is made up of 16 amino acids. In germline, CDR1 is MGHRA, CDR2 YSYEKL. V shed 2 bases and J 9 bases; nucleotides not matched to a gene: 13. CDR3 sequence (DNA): TGCGCCAGCAGCCAACTAATAGCGGGCTTTGGGGGTGAGCAGTTCTTC. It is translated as CASSQLIAGFGGEQFF.

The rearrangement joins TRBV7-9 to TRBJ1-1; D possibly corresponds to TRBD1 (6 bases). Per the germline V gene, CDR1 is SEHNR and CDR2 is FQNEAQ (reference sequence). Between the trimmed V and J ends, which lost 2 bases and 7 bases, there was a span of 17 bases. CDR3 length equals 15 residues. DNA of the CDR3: TGTGCCAGCAGCTTAATGGCAGGGACATCGGGTGAAGCTTTCTTT. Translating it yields CASSLMAGTSGEAFF. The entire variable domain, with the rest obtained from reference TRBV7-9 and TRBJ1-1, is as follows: DTGVSQNPRHKITKRGQNVTFRCDPISEHNRLYWYRQTLGQGPEFLTYFQNEAQLEKSRLLSDRFSAERPKGSFSTLEIQRTEQGDSAMYLCASSLMAGTSGEAFFGQGTRLTVV.

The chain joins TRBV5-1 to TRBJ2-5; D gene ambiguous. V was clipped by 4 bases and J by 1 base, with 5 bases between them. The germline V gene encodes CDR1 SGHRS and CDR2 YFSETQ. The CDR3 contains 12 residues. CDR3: CASSATQETQYF. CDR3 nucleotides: TGCGCCAGCAGCGCCACCCAAGAGACCCAGTACTTC.

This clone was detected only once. CDR3: CASSLSIRTVLYEQYF. The DNA of the CDR3 is TGTGCCAGCAGTTTATCGATTCGGACAGTACTCTACGAGCAGTACTTC. V is TRBV27 and J is TRBJ2-7, with D maybe TRBD1 (6 bases). The CDR3 spans 16 residues. Per the germline V gene, CDR1 is MNHEY and CDR2 is SMNVEV (reference sequence). V lost 0 bases and J 3 bases, leaving 15 bases between the germline ends.

In DNA, the CDR3 is TGTGCCAGCCCCTTGCGAAGCGGGAGGGCGAACACCGGGGAGCTGTTTTTT. Translation: CASPLRSGRANTGELFF. V usage is TRBV14 and J usage is TRBJ2-2; TRBD2 aligns across 10 bases. The V and J ends lost 8 bases and 0 bases, in that order; junction bases with no gene match: 9. Germline CDR1 reads SGHDN; CDR2 reads FVKESK. The CDR3 extends over 17 amino acids.

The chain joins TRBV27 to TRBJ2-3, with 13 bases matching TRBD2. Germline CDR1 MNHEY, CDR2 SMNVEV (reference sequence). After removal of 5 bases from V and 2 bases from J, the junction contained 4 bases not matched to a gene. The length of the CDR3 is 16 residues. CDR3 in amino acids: CASSRTSGGYTDTQYF. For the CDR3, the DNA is TGTGCCAGCAGTCGGACTAGCGGGGGATACACAGATACGCAGTATTTT.

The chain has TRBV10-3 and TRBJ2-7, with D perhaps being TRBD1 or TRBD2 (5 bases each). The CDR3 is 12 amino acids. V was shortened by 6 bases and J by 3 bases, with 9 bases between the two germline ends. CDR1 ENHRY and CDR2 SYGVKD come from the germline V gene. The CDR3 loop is CAIRGGGYEQYF. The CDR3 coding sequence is TGTGCCATCAGGGGTGGGGGCTACGAGCAGTACTTC.

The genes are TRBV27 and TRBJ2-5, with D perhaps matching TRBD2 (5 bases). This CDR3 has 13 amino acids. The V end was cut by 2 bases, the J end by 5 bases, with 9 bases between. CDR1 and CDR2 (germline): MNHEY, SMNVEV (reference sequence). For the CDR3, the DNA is TGTGCCAGCAGTTTACGGGCGGGTGAGACCCAGTACTTC. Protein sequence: CASSLRAGETQYF.

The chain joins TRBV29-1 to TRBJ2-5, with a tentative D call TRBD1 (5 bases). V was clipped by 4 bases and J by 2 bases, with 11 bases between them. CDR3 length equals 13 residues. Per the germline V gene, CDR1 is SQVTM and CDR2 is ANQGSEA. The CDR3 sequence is CSVAIPGQETQYF. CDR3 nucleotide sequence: TGCAGCGTTGCTATCCCAGGGCAAGAGACCCAGTACTTC.

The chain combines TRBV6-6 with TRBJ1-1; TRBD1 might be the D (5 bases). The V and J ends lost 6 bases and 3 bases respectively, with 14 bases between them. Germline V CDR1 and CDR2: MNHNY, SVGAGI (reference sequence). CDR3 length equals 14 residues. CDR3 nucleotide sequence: TGTGCCAGCAGACCGGGACGGAGATACACTGAAGCTTTCTTT. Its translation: CASRPGRRYTEAFF.

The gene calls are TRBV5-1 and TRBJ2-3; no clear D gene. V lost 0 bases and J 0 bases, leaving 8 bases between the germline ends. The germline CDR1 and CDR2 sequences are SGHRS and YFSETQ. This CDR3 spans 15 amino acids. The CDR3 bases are TGCGCCAGCAGCTTGGGTTCAGCTAGCACAGATACGCAGTATTTT. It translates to CASSLGSASTDTQYF.

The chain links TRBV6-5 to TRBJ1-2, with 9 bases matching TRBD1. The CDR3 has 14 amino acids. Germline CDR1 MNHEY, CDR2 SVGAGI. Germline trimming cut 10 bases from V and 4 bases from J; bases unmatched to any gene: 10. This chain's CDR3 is CATTGQGPLYGYTF. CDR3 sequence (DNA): TGTGCCACTACGGGACAGGGCCCCCTCTATGGCTACACCTTC.

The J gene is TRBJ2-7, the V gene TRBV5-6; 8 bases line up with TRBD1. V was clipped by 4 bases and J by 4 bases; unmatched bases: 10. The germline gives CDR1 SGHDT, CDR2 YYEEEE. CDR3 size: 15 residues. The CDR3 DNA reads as TGTGCCAGCAGCCCGCGGACAGGGTTTTCGTACGAGCAGTACTTC. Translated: CASSPRTGFSYEQYF.

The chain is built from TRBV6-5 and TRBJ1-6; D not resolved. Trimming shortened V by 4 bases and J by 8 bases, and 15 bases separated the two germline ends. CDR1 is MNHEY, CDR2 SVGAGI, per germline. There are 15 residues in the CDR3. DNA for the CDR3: TGTGCCAGCAGTTCCGCGCAGGTTGGAGATTCACCCCTCCACTTT. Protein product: CASSSAQVGDSPLHF.

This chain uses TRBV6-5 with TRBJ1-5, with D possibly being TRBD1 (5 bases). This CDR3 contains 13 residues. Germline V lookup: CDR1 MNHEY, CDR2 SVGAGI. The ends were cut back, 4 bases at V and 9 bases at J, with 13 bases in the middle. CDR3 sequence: CASSSTEGMPQHF. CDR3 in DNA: TGTGCCAGCAGTTCGACAGAGGGGATGCCCCAGCATTTT.

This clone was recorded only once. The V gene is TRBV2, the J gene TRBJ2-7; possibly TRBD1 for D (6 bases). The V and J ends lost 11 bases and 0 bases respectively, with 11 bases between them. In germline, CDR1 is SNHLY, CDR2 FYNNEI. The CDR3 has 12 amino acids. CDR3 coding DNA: TGTGCCTCAACAGGGTCCTCCTACGAGCAGTACTTC. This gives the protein CASTGSSYEQYF.

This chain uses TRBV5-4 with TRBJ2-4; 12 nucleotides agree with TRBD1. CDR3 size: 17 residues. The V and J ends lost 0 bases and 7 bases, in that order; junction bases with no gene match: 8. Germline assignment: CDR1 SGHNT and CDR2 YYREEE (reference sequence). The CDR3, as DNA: TGTGCCAGCAGCTTGGCCTGGGGACAGGGGGCAAGGAACATTCAGTACTTC. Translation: CASSLAWGQGARNIQYF.